A single sample is the source of the 21 T cell receptor beta chains below, sequenced in a study of blood T cells in healthy people across ages. With a J-beta primer mix and a sample-barcoded 5' primer, a second PCR ran roughly 6 to 11 cycles. MiXCR was run by TCRdb on the 5' RACE reads, yielding one entry per CDR3 protein. The sample consists of 550,000 to 700,000 distinct CDR3 sequences, about 25% of them appearing once. Sequencing was performed on blood. These receptors were collected from a woman aged 70-85 years in good health.

For this clonotype: A read error may produce the germline difference seen at one junction end. This rearrangement joins TRBV7-2 to TRBJ2-5; possibly TRBD2 for D (6 bases). The J call may be mistaken, given a closer DNA end match to TRBJ2-1. The CDR3 extends over 15 amino acids. Germline V gene data show CDR1 as SGHTA and CDR2 as FQGNSA. CDR3 in DNA: TGTGCCGGCAGCTTACGGGGGATACCTCATTTGGGGCAGTTCTTC. Translating gives CAGSLRGIPHLGQFF.

In this sample, this clonotype turned up a few times. This sequence joins TRBV6-2 or TRBV6-3 and TRBJ2-7; 7 bases line up with TRBD2. V shed 6 bases and J 3 bases; nucleotides not matched to a gene: 11. This CDR3 has 15 residues. Germline-derived CDR1 and CDR2 are MNHEY and SVGEGT. CDR3 protein: CASRRTSPSFYEQYF. CDR3 nucleotide sequence: TGTGCCAGCAGGAGGACTAGTCCATCCTTCTACGAGCAGTACTTC.

This clonotype has only a few counts. This chain joins TRBV7-2 and TRBJ2-7; TRBD1 matches 10 bases. The CDR3 is 16 amino acids. V lost 0 bases, J lost 7 bases, and 9 bases stayed unmatched. Germline V lookup: CDR1 SGHTA, CDR2 FQGNSA. The CDR3 region has the DNA TGTGCCAGCAGCTTAGCAGCTACCGGACAGGGGGGGGAGCAGTACTTC. Protein product: CASSLAATGQGGEQYF.

The CDR3 bases are TGTGCCAGCAGCCCACCCTGGCTGATCGGGGGGATCACCGGGGAGCTGTTTTTT. It codes for CASSPPWLIGGITGELFF. The chain carries TRBV7-2 and TRBJ2-2; 7 bases fit TRBD2. The V segment lost 5 bases and the J segment 4 bases; nucleotides outside the gene matches: 16. In germline, CDR1 is SGHTA, CDR2 FQGNSA. This CDR3 comprises 18 residues.

The chain joins TRBV11-2 to TRBJ1-1, with a weak D call TRBD1 (6 bases). The V gene lost 2 bases and the J gene lost 6 bases, with 13 bases spanning the gap. The CDR3 has 14 amino acids. Germline V gene sequence: CDR1 SGHAT, CDR2 FQNNGV. CDR3 amino acids: CASSLSQGRAEAFF. The CDR3, as DNA: TGTGCCAGCAGCTTATCACAGGGACGGGCTGAAGCTTTCTTT.

This clonotype was seen repeatedly, ten times or more. The rearrangement uses TRBV7-6 and TRBJ2-6; D is unclear. The germline V and J ends were trimmed by 5 bases and 2 bases, with 10 bases remaining between them. Looked up from germline, CDR1 is SGHVS and CDR2 is FNYEAQ. The CDR3 is 15 amino acids. CDR3 nucleotides: TGTGCCAGCAGCCCACAGCCTGCTGGGGCCAACGTCCTGACTTTC. Translated, it gives CASSPQPAGANVLTF.

This clonotype was counted between two and nine times. At one end the junction does not follow the germline gene, possibly because of a read error. The chain joins TRBV18 to TRBJ2-1; no definite D call. This CDR3 has 14 amino acids. The germline V gene encodes CDR1 KGHSH and CDR2 LQKENI. The CDR3 loop reads CAGSPTRSYNEQLF. CDR3 DNA sequence: TGTGCCGGCTCACCGACCAGGTCCTACAATGAGCAGCTCTTC.

Points on this clonotype: The final CDR3 position lacks the conserved phenylalanine or tryptophan, pointing to a likely read error. This sequence joins TRBV5-1 and TRBJ2-5; D possibly matches TRBD1 or TRBD2 (6 bases each). The J call may be in error: the DNA end matches TRBJ2-7 better. The CDR3 runs 14 residues. Germline assignment: CDR1 SGHRS and CDR2 YFSETQ. The CDR3 spells CASSLEGGGYEQYS. The DNA for the CDR3 is TGCGCCAGCAGCTTGGAAGGGGGAGGATACGAGCAGTACTCC.

The gene calls are TRBV6-1 and TRBJ2-2; D call uncertain. Germline CDR1 reads MNHNS; CDR2 reads SASEGT. This CDR3 has 11 amino acids. The V and J ends lost 4 bases and 6 bases respectively, with 3 bases between them. CDR3 nucleotide sequence: TGTGCCAGCAGTGTGCCCGGGGAGCTGTTTTTT. Translated, it gives CASSVPGELFF.

This clonotype was seen a few times. A junction end diverges from the germline sequence, so it may reflect a read error. V gene TRBV5-6 combines with J gene TRBJ2-5; TRBD2 matches at 7 bases. There are 13 residues in the CDR3. Germline V gene sequence: CDR1 SGHDT, CDR2 YYEEEE. The CDR3 nucleotides read TGTGCCGGCAGCTTTCGGGGAGGGGAGACCCAGTACTTC. Its translation is CAGSFRGGETQYF.

The chain employs TRBV12-3 or TRBV12-4 and TRBJ1-1; TRBD1 matches at 7 bases. This CDR3 region has 14 residues. V lost 7 bases and J lost 3; bases outside the gene matches: 8. The CDR3 spells CASTETGWDTEAFF. CDR3 DNA sequence: TGTGCCAGCACCGAGACAGGGTGGGACACTGAAGCTTTCTTT.

The chain recombines TRBV7-8 with TRBJ2-1, with no clear D. The DNA end favors TRBJ2-7, so the J call may be wrong. The CDR3 spans 11 residues. Germline assignment: CDR1 SGHVS and CDR2 FQNEAQ. CDR3 sequence reads: CASSLVFKQYF. CDR3 coding DNA: TGTGCCAGCAGCTTGGTGTTCAAGCAGTACTTC.

This clonotype showed up just a few times. The J gene is TRBJ2-2, the V gene TRBV2; 8 nucleotides align to TRBD1. CDR3 length: 15 residues. V dropped 8 bases and J dropped 4; count of bases not matched to a gene: 9. Germline-derived CDR1 and CDR2 are SNHLY and FYNNEI. The CDR3 DNA reads as TGTGCCAGCGGCGGCGGACAGGGCCCCACCGGGGAGCTGTTTTTT. Its translation is CASGGGQGPTGELFF.

A few counts support this clonotype. The chain joins TRBV20-1 to TRBJ1-4, with 8 positions matching TRBD1. The CDR3 loop spans 15 amino acids. V shed 2 bases and J 5 bases; nucleotides not matched to a gene: 7. Per the germline V gene, CDR1 is DFQATT and CDR2 is SNEGSKA (reference sequence). In nucleotides, the CDR3 is TGCAGTGCTAGAACTCCCCGGACAGGGAATGAAAAACTGTTTTTT. Protein product: CSARTPRTGNEKLFF.

The rearrangement uses TRBV4-3 and TRBJ2-7, with TRBD1 matching 8 bases. The germline V gene encodes CDR1 LGHNA and CDR2 YSLEER. CDR3 size: 14 residues. V shed 4 bases and J 2 bases; nucleotides not matched to a gene: 4. The CDR3 nucleotides read TGCGCCAGCAGCCCACAGGGGGGTCCCTACGAGCAGTACTTC. As protein: CASSPQGGPYEQYF.

This clonotype was seen a few times. The chain is built from TRBV7-6 and TRBJ1-3, with 8 bases aligning to TRBD1. V dropped 2 bases and J dropped 0; count of bases not matched to a gene: 12. Per germline, CDR1 SGHVS and CDR2 FNYEAQ. CDR3 length: 19 residues. DNA of the CDR3: TGTGCCAGCAGCTTACATCCGGAAGGGACAGGCTCCTCTGGAAACACCATATATTTT. Translated, it gives CASSLHPEGTGSSGNTIYF. The full variable domain, with the rest looked up from reference TRBV7-6 and TRBJ1-3, is GAGVSQSPRYKVTKRGQDVALRCDPISGHVSLYWYRQALGQGPEFLTYFNYEAQQDKSGLPNDRFSAERPEGSISTLTIQRTEQRDSAMYRCASSLHPEGTGSSGNTIYFGEGSWLTVV.

Remarks on this clonotype: An end of the junction differs from the germline gene, which may be a read error. The chain is built from TRBV6-5 and TRBJ1-2; D is undetermined. Germline CDR1 is MNHEY and CDR2 is SVGAGI. The CDR3 is 13 amino acids. The CDR3 coding sequence is TGTGCCAGCAGTGACTCATGGTTGGGAGGCTACACCTTC. Protein: CASSDSWLGGYTF.

This clonotype has more than one count but fewer than ten. The chain has TRBV24-1 and TRBJ2-1, with 8 bases aligning to TRBD1. The CDR3 contains 14 residues. Germline V gene data show CDR1 as KGHDR and CDR2 as SFDVKD. V shed 5 bases, J shed 5 bases, and the junction held 4 bases outside the gene matches. Written as DNA, the CDR3 is TGTGCCACCAGTGGGGACAGGCGCCACAATGAGCAGTTCTTC. It codes for CATSGDRRHNEQFF.

The chain has TRBV30 and TRBJ1-4; 7 bases match TRBD1. V trimming: 0 bases; J trimming: 8 bases; junction bases outside the gene matches: 18. CDR3 size: 18 residues. The germline V gene encodes CDR1 GTSNPN and CDR2 SVGIG (reference sequence). Written as DNA, the CDR3 is TGTGCCTGGAGTGTACGATCCAGGGGGAATCACTACGGAGAAAAACTGTTTTTT. It yields the protein CAWSVRSRGNHYGEKLFF. The full variable domain, in which reference TRBV30 and TRBJ1-4 provide the parts outside the CDR3, is SQTIHQWPATLVQPVGSPLSLECTVEGTSNPNLYWYRQAAGRGLQLLFYSVGIGQISSEVPQNLSASRPQDRQFILSSKKLLLSDSGFYLCAWSVRSRGNHYGEKLFFGSGTQLSVL.

In this sample, this clonotype turned up a few times. The junction shows a germline mismatch at one end, possibly a read error. The chain combines TRBV20-1 with TRBJ2-3, with D unresolved. Germline V gene data show CDR1 as DFQATT and CDR2 as SNEGSKA (reference sequence). The CDR3 is 15 amino acids. Here the CDR3 reads CSAPPEGSRTDTQYF. CDR3 DNA sequence: TGCAGTGCCCCTCCGGAAGGTTCCCGCACAGATACACAGTATTTT.

In this sample, this clonotype turned up a few times. The genes are TRBV9 and TRBJ2-1; either TRBD1 or TRBD2 may supply D (5 bases each). This CDR3 spans 14 amino acids. The V gene's germline CDR1 is SGDLS and CDR2 YYNGEE. Trimming pared 4 bases from V and 9 bases from J, leaving 17 bases between. The CDR3 spells CASSSSSRVVEQFF. CDR3 sequence (DNA): TGTGCCAGCAGCTCTAGCAGCAGGGTCGTTGAGCAGTTCTTC.